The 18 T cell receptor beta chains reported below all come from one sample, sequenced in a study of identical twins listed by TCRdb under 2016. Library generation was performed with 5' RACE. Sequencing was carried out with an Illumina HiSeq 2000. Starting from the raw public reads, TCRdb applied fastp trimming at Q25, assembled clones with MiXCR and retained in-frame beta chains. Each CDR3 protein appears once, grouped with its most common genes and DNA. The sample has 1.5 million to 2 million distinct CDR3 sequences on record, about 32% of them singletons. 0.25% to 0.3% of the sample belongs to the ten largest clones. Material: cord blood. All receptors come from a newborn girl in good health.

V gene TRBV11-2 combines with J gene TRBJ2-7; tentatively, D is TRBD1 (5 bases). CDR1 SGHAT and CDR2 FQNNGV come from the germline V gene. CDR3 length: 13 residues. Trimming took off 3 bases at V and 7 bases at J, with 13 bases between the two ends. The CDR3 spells CASSFPSRGEQYF. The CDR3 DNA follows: TGTGCCAGCAGCTTCCCTAGTAGGGGTGAGCAGTACTTC.

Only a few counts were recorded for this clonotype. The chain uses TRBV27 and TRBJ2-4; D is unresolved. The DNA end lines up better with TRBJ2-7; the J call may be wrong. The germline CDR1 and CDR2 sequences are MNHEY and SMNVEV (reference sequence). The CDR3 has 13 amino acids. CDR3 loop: CASSFDGVGEQYF. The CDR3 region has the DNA TGTGCCAGCAGTTTTGATGGGGTCGGCGAGCAGTACTTC.

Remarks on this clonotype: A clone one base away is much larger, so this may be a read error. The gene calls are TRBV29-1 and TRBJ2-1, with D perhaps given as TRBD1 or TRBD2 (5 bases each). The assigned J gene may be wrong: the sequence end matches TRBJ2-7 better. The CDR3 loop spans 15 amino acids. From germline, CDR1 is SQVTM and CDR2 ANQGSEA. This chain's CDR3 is CSAEGKGSSYNEQYF. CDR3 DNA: TGCAGCGCTGAGGGGAAGGGTAGTAGCTACAATGAGCAGTACTTC.

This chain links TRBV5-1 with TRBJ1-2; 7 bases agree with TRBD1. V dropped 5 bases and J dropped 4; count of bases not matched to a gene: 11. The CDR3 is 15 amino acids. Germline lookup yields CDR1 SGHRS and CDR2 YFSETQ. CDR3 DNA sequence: TGCGCCAGCAGGCCTGACCCCGGGACAGCCTATGGCTACACCTTC. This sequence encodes CASRPDPGTAYGYTF.

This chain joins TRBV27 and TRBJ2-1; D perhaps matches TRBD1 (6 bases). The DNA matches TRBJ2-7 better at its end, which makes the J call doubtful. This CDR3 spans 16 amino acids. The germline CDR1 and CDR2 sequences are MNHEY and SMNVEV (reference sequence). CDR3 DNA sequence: TGTGCCAGCAGCCCCCGAGGGACAAACCCCTACAATGAGCAGTACTTC. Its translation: CASSPRGTNPYNEQYF.

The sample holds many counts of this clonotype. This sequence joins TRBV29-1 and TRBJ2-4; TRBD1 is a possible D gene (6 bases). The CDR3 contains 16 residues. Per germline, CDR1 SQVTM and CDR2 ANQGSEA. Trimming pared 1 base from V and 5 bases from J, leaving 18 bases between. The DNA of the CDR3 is TGCAGCGTTGAAGGGGCGCTCCCGGGACAACAAAACATTCAGTACTTC. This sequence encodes CSVEGALPGQQNIQYF. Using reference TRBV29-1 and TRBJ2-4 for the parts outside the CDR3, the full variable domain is SAVISQKPSRDICQRGTSLTIQCQVDSQVTMMFWYRQQPGQSLTLIATANQGSEATYESGFVIDKFPISRPNLTFSTLTVSNMSPEDSSIYLCSVEGALPGQQNIQYFGAGTRLSVL.

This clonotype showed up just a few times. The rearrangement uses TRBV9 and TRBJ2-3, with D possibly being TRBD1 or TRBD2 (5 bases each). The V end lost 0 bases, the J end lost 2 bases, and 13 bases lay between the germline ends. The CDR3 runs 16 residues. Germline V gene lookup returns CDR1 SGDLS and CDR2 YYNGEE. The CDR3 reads CASSVGRGLLTDTQYF. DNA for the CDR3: TGTGCCAGCAGCGTAGGCCGGGGCCTTCTCACAGATACGCAGTATTTT. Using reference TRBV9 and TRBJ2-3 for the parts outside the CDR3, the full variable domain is DSGVTQTPKHLITATGQRVTLRCSPRSGDLSVYWYQQSLDQGLQFLIQYYNGEERAKGNILERFSAQQFPDLHSELNLSSLELGDSALYFCASSVGRGLLTDTQYFGPGTRLTVL.

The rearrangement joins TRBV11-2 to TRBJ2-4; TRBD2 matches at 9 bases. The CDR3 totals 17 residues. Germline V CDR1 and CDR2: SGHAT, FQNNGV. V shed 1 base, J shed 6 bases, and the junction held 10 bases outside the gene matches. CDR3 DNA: TGTGCCAGCAGCTTAGGGTGGCGGGAGGGCCATGGAAACATTCAGTACTTC. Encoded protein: CASSLGWREGHGNIQYF.

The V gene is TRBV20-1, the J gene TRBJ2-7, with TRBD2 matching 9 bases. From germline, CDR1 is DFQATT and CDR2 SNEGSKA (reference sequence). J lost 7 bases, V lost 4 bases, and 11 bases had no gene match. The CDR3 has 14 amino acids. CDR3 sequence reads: CSAIVTSGSREQYF. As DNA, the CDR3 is TGCAGTGCTATCGTCACTAGCGGGTCGAGAGAGCAGTACTTC.

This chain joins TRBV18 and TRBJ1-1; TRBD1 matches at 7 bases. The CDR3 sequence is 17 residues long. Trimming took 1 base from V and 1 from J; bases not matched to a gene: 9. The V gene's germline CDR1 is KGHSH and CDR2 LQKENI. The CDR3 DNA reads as TGTGCCAGCTCACCACGTCCGACAGGGTCTGGGAACACTGAAGCTTTCTTT. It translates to CASSPRPTGSGNTEAFF.

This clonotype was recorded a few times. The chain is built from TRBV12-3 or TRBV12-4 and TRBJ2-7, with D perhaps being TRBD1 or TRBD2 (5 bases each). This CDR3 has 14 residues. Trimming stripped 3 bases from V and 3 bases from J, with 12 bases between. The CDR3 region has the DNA TGTGCCAGCAGTTTTACGGGACGGGTCTACGAGCAGTACTTC. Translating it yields CASSFTGRVYEQYF.

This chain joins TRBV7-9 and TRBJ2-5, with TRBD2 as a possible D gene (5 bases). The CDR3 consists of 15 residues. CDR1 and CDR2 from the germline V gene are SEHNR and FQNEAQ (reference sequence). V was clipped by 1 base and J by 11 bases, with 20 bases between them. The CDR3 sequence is CASSLVGGDRGEQYF. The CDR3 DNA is TGTGCCAGCAGCTTAGTAGGTGGGGATCGGGGTGAGCAGTACTTC. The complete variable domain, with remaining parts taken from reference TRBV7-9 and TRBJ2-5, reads DTGVSQNPRHKITKRGQNVTFRCDPISEHNRLYWYRQTLGQGPEFLTYFQNEAQLEKSRLLSDRFSAERPKGSFSTLEIQRTEQGDSAMYLCASSLVGGDRGEQYFGPGTRLLVL.

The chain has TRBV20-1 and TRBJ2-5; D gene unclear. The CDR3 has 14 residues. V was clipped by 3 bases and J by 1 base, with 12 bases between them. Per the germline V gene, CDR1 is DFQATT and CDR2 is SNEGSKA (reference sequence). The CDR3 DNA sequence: TGCAGTGCTAGGTTAGGAGTGGGCCAAGAGACCCAGTACTTC. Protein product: CSARLGVGQETQYF.

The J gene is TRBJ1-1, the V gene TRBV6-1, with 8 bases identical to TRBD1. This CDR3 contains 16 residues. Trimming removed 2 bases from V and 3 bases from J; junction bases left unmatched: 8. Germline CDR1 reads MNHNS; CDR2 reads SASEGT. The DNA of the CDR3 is TGTGCCAGCAGTGAATGGACAGGGCGGAGTGACACTGAAGCTTTCTTT. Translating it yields CASSEWTGRSDTEAFF.

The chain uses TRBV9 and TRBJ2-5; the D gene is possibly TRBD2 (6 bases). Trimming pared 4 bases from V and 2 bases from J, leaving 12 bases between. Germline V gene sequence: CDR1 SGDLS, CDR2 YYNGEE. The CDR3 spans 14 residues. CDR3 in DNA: TGTGCCAGCAGCCTCCACCGGGAGCAAGAGACCCAGTACTTC. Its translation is CASSLHREQETQYF.

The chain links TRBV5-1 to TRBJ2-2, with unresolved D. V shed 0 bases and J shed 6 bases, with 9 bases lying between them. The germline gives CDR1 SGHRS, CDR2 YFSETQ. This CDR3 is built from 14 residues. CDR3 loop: CASSLVPGPGELFF. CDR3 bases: TGCGCCAGCAGCTTGGTTCCGGGCCCCGGGGAGCTGTTTTTT.

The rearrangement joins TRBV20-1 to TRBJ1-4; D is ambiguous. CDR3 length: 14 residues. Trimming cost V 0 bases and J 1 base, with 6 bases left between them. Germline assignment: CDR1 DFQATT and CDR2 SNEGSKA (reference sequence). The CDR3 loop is CSARDRRTNEKLFF. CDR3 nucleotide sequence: TGCAGTGCTAGAGATCGGAGAACTAATGAAAAACTGTTTTTT.

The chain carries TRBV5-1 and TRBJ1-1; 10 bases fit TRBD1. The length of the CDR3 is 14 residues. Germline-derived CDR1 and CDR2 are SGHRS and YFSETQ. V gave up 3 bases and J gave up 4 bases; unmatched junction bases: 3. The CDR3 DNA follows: TGCGCCAGCAGCTCGGACAGGGGGGCCACTGAAGCTTTCTTT. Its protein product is CASSSDRGATEAFF.